The 20 T cell receptor beta chains below come from one sample, sequenced in a study of graft-versus-host responses after intestinal transplantation. Profiled with immunoSEQ multiplex PCR; TCRdb holds only in-frame clones, not every one. The table includes some 100,000 clones, 75% to 95% detected once. The antigens for these receptors are not known. The specimen was unstimulated CD8+ T cells sorted from spleen or lymph node cells, collected before intestinal transplant. Receptors were obtained from a human donor who received an intestinal transplant.

The gene calls are TRBV7-9 and TRBJ2-1; D gene unclear. V was cut by 2 bases and J by 8 bases, with 7 bases left in between. The CDR3 has 12 amino acids. Germline V gives CDR1 SEHNR, CDR2 FQNEAQ (reference sequence). The CDR3 nucleotides are TGTGCCAGCAGCTTAAAAGTGTATGAGCAGTTCTTC. As protein: CASSLKVYEQFF.

V gene TRBV28 combines with J gene TRBJ1-4, with D possibly matching TRBD1 (6 bases). Germline-derived CDR1 and CDR2 are MDHEN and SYDVKM. CDR3 length: 15 residues. V lost 3 bases, J lost 2 bases, and 10 bases lay in between. The DNA for the CDR3 is TGTGCCAGCAGTTTTCCCGGACAGACTAATGAAAAACTGTTTTTT. Translation gives CASSFPGQTNEKLFF.

The gene calls are TRBV6-5 and TRBJ2-7; 7 nucleotides match TRBD1. CDR3 length: 15 amino acids. The V segment lost 4 bases and the J segment 2 bases; nucleotides outside the gene matches: 8. Germline V gene lookup returns CDR1 MNHEY and CDR2 SVGAGI. CDR3 nucleotides: TGTGCCAGCAGTTCCGACAGGGCTCTTACCTACGAGCAGTACTTC. It codes for CASSSDRALTYEQYF.

This chain links TRBV11-2 with TRBJ2-3; no clear D. Germline CDR1 is SGHAT and CDR2 is FQNNGV. The length of the CDR3 is 18 residues. The ends were cut back, 2 bases at V and 2 bases at J, with 20 bases in the middle. CDR3 in DNA: TGTGCCAGCAGCTTACCCGCCGATCGGTTTGGAACCACAGATACGCAGTATTTT. It is translated as CASSLPADRFGTTDTQYF.

The J gene is TRBJ1-4, the V gene TRBV11-2, with a tentative D call TRBD1 (6 bases). CDR3 length: 14 amino acids. Germline V lookup: CDR1 SGHAT, CDR2 FQNNGV. V was pared by 1 base and J by 7 bases, with 10 bases between. The CDR3 DNA is TGTGCCAGCAGCTTAGCCGGGGGCGGTGAAAAACTGTTTTTT. It specifies CASSLAGGGEKLFF.

Here the CDR3 reads CASTAGSLYEQYF. The CDR3 DNA follows: TGTGCCAGCACCGCGGGGAGCCTCTACGAGCAGTACTTC. This sequence joins TRBV28 and TRBJ2-5; possible D gene TRBD2, 6 bases. The DNA end lines up better with TRBJ2-7; the J call may be wrong. The CDR3 contains 13 residues. The germline V gene has CDR1 MDHEN and CDR2 SYDVKM.

This clone appeared a single time. The chain uses TRBV28 and TRBJ2-4, with 7 bases that match TRBD1. With V trimmed by 5 bases and J by 0 bases, 13 bases remained unmatched. This CDR3 has 18 amino acids. Germline V CDR1 and CDR2: MDHEN, SYDVKM. The CDR3 region is CASSDPGQKGLAKNIQYF. The CDR3 region has the DNA TGTGCCAGCAGTGACCCGGGACAGAAGGGGCTAGCCAAAAACATTCAGTACTTC.

The CDR3 DNA sequence: TGTGCCAGCAGCAGATCAGGGGGTAATGAGCAGTTCTTC. It codes for CASSRSGGNEQFF. The chain couples TRBV11-1 to TRBJ2-1; 7 nucleotides agree with TRBD1. Germline values: CDR1 SGHAT, CDR2 FQDESV (reference sequence). The CDR3 is 13 residues long. V trimming: 5 bases; J trimming: 7 bases; junction bases outside the gene matches: 5. The full variable domain, with the rest looked up from reference TRBV11-1 and TRBJ2-1, is EAEVAQSPRYKITEKSQAVAFWCDPISGHATLYWYRQILGQGPELLVQFQDESVVDDSQLPKDRFSAERLKGVDSTLKIQPAELGDSAMYLCASSRSGGNEQFFGPGTRLTVL.

V is TRBV6-6 and J is TRBJ2-7, with 8 positions matching TRBD2. The germline V gene encodes CDR1 MNHNY and CDR2 SVGAGI (reference sequence). V shed 7 bases and J 2 bases; nucleotides not matched to a gene: 10. This CDR3 region has 15 residues. The CDR3 region has the DNA TGTGCCAGCAAGGCGGGTAGCGGGACCCCCTACGAGCAGTACTTC. It yields the protein CASKAGSGTPYEQYF.

The chain employs TRBV5-1 and TRBJ2-4; 9 bases match TRBD1. Germline trimming cut 4 bases from V and 0 bases from J; bases unmatched to any gene: 11. This CDR3 has 18 amino acids. Looked up from germline, CDR1 is SGHRS and CDR2 is YFSETQ. In nucleotides, the CDR3 is TGCGCCAGCAGCCCAAGAGGACAGGGGACTCTAGCCAAAAACATTCAGTACTTC. This encodes CASSPRGQGTLAKNIQYF.

This clone occurred a few times. The chain joins TRBV19 to TRBJ2-1; weak D call: TRBD2 (5 bases). Looked up from germline, CDR1 is LNHDA and CDR2 is SQIVND (reference sequence). This CDR3 has 12 residues. This CDR3 reads CALALPAGEQFF. DNA of the CDR3: TGTGCTCTAGCCCTTCCGGCAGGCGAGCAGTTCTTC.

This clone was detected only a few times. The CDR3 DNA reads as TGTGCCAGCAGCTTATCCCCCAGTACCTCTGGAAACACCATATATTTT. Its translation is CASSLSPSTSGNTIYF. V is TRBV7-9 and J is TRBJ1-3; D not certain. The germline CDR1 and CDR2 sequences are SEHNR and FQNEAQ (reference sequence). Trimming stripped 2 bases from V and 0 bases from J, with 11 bases between. This CDR3 is 16 amino acids long.

J is TRBJ2-5 and V is TRBV10-2; perhaps TRBD2 as D (6 bases). V lost 4 bases to trimming and J lost 1 base, with 10 bases between them. The germline gives CDR1 WSHSY, CDR2 SAAADI. The CDR3 length is 14 residues. The CDR3: CASSGVGGQETQYF. CDR3 nucleotide sequence: TGCGCCAGCAGTGGAGTGGGGGGCCAAGAGACCCAGTACTTC.

The CDR3 loop is CAISETTTGFEQYF. The DNA of the CDR3 is TGTGCCATCAGTGAGACTACCACAGGGTTCGAGCAGTACTTC. The chain carries TRBV10-3 and TRBJ2-7; D perhaps matches TRBD1 (6 bases). Per the germline V gene, CDR1 is ENHRY and CDR2 is SYGVKD. The CDR3 runs to 14 residues. V shed 2 bases and J shed 6 bases, with 14 bases lying between them.

This sequence joins TRBV13 and TRBJ2-5, with D possibly TRBD1 on 6 matching bases. The CDR3 has 15 residues. Germline-derived CDR1 and CDR2 are PRHDT and FYEKMQ (reference sequence). The ends were cut back, 5 bases at V and 2 bases at J, with 15 bases in the middle. This CDR3 reads CASSHEGESQETQYF. The CDR3 coding sequence is TGTGCCAGCAGCCACGAGGGGGAGTCACAAGAGACCCAGTACTTC. The complete variable domain, with remaining parts taken from reference TRBV13 and TRBJ2-5, reads AAGVIQSPRHLIKEKRETATLKCYPIPRHDTVYWYQQGPGQDPQFLISFYEKMQSDKGSIPDRFSAQQFSDYHSELNMSSLELGDSALYFCASSHEGESQETQYFGPGTRLLVL.

This chain joins TRBV9 and TRBJ1-4; 10 positions match TRBD1. The CDR3 spans 17 residues. Looked up from germline, CDR1 is SGDLS and CDR2 is YYNGEE. Trimming removed 0 bases from V and 7 bases from J; junction bases left unmatched: 9. CDR3 sequence reads: CASSVGGTGESGEKLFF. DNA for the CDR3: TGTGCCAGCAGCGTAGGGGGGACAGGGGAGTCGGGTGAAAAACTGTTTTTT.

The genes are TRBV5-4 and TRBJ2-7; 9 bases agree with TRBD1. The V gene end was trimmed by 4 bases and the J gene end by 3 bases; junction bases not matched to a gene: 5. The germline CDR1 and CDR2 sequences are SGHNT and YYREEE (reference sequence). The CDR3 contains 14 residues. The CDR3 loop is CASSIQGADYEQYF. The CDR3, as DNA: TGTGCCAGCAGCATACAGGGGGCAGACTACGAGCAGTACTTC. Full variable domain (missing parts from reference TRBV5-4 and TRBJ2-7): ETGVTQSPTHLIKTRGQQVTLRCSSQSGHNTVSWYQQALGQGPQFIFQYYREEENGRGNFPPRFSGLQFPNYSSELNVNALELDDSALYLCASSIQGADYEQYFGPGTRLTVT.

The chain has TRBV6-1 and TRBJ2-3; no clear D gene. The CDR3 extends over 13 amino acids. V gave up 4 bases and J gave up 5 bases, with 10 bases separating them. Per germline, CDR1 MNHNS and CDR2 SASEGT. The CDR3, as DNA: TGTGCCAGCAGTGTGTTAGTGGGAGATACGCAGTATTTT. Amino acid sequence: CASSVLVGDTQYF.

The chain is built from TRBV5-4 and TRBJ1-5; no clear D gene. CDR3 length: 13 amino acids. Per germline, CDR1 SGHNT and CDR2 YYREEE (reference sequence). Trimming took off 2 bases at V and 4 bases at J, with 7 bases between the two ends. The CDR3 loop reads CASSFDLNQPQHF. CDR3 nucleotide sequence: TGTGCCAGCAGCTTCGACCTGAATCAGCCCCAGCATTTT.

J is TRBJ2-3 and V is TRBV15, with TRBD2 as a possible D gene (5 bases). With 3 bases removed from V and 3 bases from J, the gap between germline ends came to 19 bases. Germline assignment: CDR1 LNHNV and CDR2 YYDKDF (reference sequence). This CDR3 spans 17 amino acids. CDR3 coding DNA: TGTGCCACCAGCAGGGACTCTACCATCACGAGAACAGATACGCAGTATTTT. It specifies CATSRDSTITRTDTQYF.